The rows below give T cell receptor beta chains drawn from one sample of a study of T cell changes during pregnancy in multiple sclerosis. Clones were sequenced by immunoSEQ multiplex PCR, and TCRdb holds only the in-frame ones, with some missing. Among 85,000 to 100,000 clones listed, 85% to 95% were seen once. The input for sequencing was peripheral blood, taken in the first trimester of pregnancy. Receptors were obtained from a female donor with multiple sclerosis, enrolled in a pregnancy study. The CDR3 runs from the conserved cysteine through the conserved F or W. Each record gives: CDR3 protein, CDR3 DNA, V gene, J gene, clone size, D gene. A D gene is named only where the DNA matches it firmly. Clone sizes are given selectively: once, few, many, or a class where the clone is expanded.

CASSMSLYSEAFF,TGTGCCAGTAGTATGTCGTTGTATTCTGAAGCTTTCTTT,TRBV19,TRBJ1-1,-,-
CASSQGQNTGELFF,TGCGCCAGCAGCCAAGGTCAGAACACCGGGGAGCTGTTTTTT,TRBV4-1,TRBJ2-2,-,-
CASSWTSGRSNEQFF,TGTGCCAGCAGCTGGACTAGCGGGAGATCCAATGAGCAGTTCTTC,TRBV5-4,TRBJ2-1,-,TRBD2
CASWVGGNTEAFF,TGTGCCAGCTGGGTCGGGGGGAACACTGAAGCTTTCTTT,TRBV7-9,TRBJ1-1,-,-
CASSDTHMDLRNTIYF,TGTGCCAGTAGTGATACTCACATGGACTTACGAAACACCATATATTTT,TRBV19,TRBJ1-3,-,-
CASSLQDGDQETQYF,TGCGCCAGCAGCCTACAGGACGGAGACCAAGAGACCCAGTACTTC,TRBV5-1,TRBJ2-5,-,-
CASSLGGAYNEQFF,TGTGCCAGCAGCCTCGGGGGAGCGTACAATGAGCAGTTCTTC,TRBV27,TRBJ2-1,-,-
CASSIAGPYNEQFF,TGTGCCAGTAGTATCGCGGGACCTTACAATGAGCAGTTCTTC,TRBV19,TRBJ2-1,-,-
CASSQTVWAGYTF,TGTGCCAGCAGCCAAACCGTATGGGCTGGCTACACCTTC,TRBV4-2,TRBJ1-2,-,-
CASSRGTSGAFEQYF,TGTGCCAGCAGCCGAGGGACTAGCGGAGCCTTTGAGCAGTACTTC,TRBV11-3,TRBJ2-7,once,TRBD2
CASSVVGSGRGGELFF,TGTGCCAGCAGCGTAGTAGGTAGCGGGAGAGGCGGGGAGCTGTTTTTT,TRBV9,TRBJ2-2,-,TRBD2
CASSERGLAPDTQYF,TGTGCCAGCAGCGAGAGGGGACTAGCCCCAGATACGCAGTATTTT,TRBV7-2,TRBJ2-3,-,TRBD2
CASSLQTSVQYF,TGTGCCAGCAGCTTGCAGACTAGCGTTCAGTACTTC,TRBV5-6,TRBJ2-4,-,TRBD2